The clone carrying this TCR beta chain was counted between two and nine times. Gene names are mouse gene names. The missing CDR3 end, 1 residue past where the read stops, is filled in from the germline J gene. This entry belongs to a study of tissue T cells after allogeneic stem cell transplantation. The time point denotes: mouse harvest day 7 after allogeneic transplant. Tail vein injection delivered 10^7 T-cell-depleted bone marrow cells and 10^6 splenic CD5+ T cells. This mouse GVHD model was MHC-mismatched B6 to BALB/c, profiled day 7 or 14. Here immunoSEQ multiplex PCR was the method, and the copy in TCRdb shows in-frame clones only, minus some. The sample consists of approximately 9,000 clones, approximately 50% of them appearing once. The CDR3 is 14 amino acids. CDR1 is FNHDT and CDR2 is SITEND in the germline V gene (reference sequence). The trim removed 4 bases at V and 2 bases at J, leaving 1 base unmatched.

This sequence was found in a female BALB/c mouse given C57BL/6 T cells with graft-versus-host disease after an allogeneic hematopoietic cell transplant. Sequenced sample: gut tissue. This rearrangement joins TRBV19 to TRBJ2-5; 10 bases are a match to TRBD2. The sequenced part of the CDR3 DNA is TGTGCCAGCAGTCTGGGGGGGCGCCAAGACACCCAGTAC. This sequence encodes CASSLGGRQDTQY. Given in full, the CDR3 is CASSLGGRQDTQYF.